This is a list of T cell receptor beta chains from one sample in a study of vaccination effects on CD4 cells after COVID-19. Their antigen targets remain unknown. Method: immunoSEQ multiplex PCR; TCRdb's copy keeps in-frame clones and lacks some. This sample has tens of thousands of clones; roughly 76% occur once, and the top ten carry approximately 16%. The sequencing here drew on CD4+ T cells from PBMCs cultured with SARS-CoV-2 spike peptides, taken before COVID-19 vaccination. Source of these receptors: a human donor who received a COVID-19 vaccine. CDR3s include the opening cysteine and the closing phenylalanine or tryptophan. Each record gives: V gene, J gene, clone size, CDR3 protein. Clone size is given for some rows only: seen once, a few or many times, or a class if the clone is expanded.

V gene: TRBV7-3; J gene: TRBJ2-3; clone size: few; CDR3 protein: CASSLTGDVQDTQYF
V gene: TRBV12-3/TRBV12-4; J gene: TRBJ2-5; clone size: .; CDR3 protein: CASRRTSQETQYF
V gene: TRBV18; J gene: TRBJ2-5; clone size: .; CDR3 protein: CASSPLRLGTQETQYF
V gene: TRBV5-1; J gene: TRBJ2-1; clone size: .; CDR3 protein: CASSVAPRGSSNNEQFF
V gene: TRBV2; J gene: TRBJ2-6; clone size: .; CDR3 protein: CASSGTAPGGRGANVLTF
V gene: TRBV5-1; J gene: TRBJ1-6; clone size: .; CDR3 protein: CASSQGGNSPLHF
V gene: TRBV19; J gene: TRBJ1-5; clone size: .; CDR3 protein: CASRHDRGISNQPQHF
V gene: TRBV18; J gene: TRBJ1-1; clone size: once; CDR3 protein: CASSPLVDALINTEAFF
V gene: TRBV7-2; J gene: TRBJ1-5; clone size: .; CDR3 protein: CASSLGLGPQHF
V gene: TRBV5-1; J gene: TRBJ2-7; clone size: .; CDR3 protein: CASSVGRGRGDEQYF
V gene: TRBV6-5; J gene: TRBJ2-7; clone size: .; CDR3 protein: CASSYSGTGRYEQYF
V gene: TRBV14; J gene: TRBJ2-3; clone size: .; CDR3 protein: CASSPALLAGEGGTQYF
V gene: TRBV5-4; J gene: TRBJ2-1; clone size: few; CDR3 protein: CASSPPASGSYEQFF
V gene: TRBV19; J gene: TRBJ1-2; clone size: .; CDR3 protein: CASSLTWGPYGYTF
V gene: TRBV9; J gene: TRBJ1-2; clone size: .; CDR3 protein: CASSVGGERYGYTF
V gene: TRBV7-8; J gene: TRBJ2-5; clone size: .; CDR3 protein: CASSLPGLARETQYF
V gene: TRBV5-5; J gene: TRBJ2-1; clone size: .; CDR3 protein: CASSLTPRKNEQFF
V gene: TRBV10-3; J gene: TRBJ2-1; clone size: .; CDR3 protein: CAISEDRGSYNEQFF
V gene: TRBV19; J gene: TRBJ1-2; clone size: .; CDR3 protein: CASSQTGRGYTF
V gene: TRBV7-2; J gene: TRBJ1-4; clone size: once; CDR3 protein: CASSAGQFGGEKLFF
V gene: TRBV6-4; J gene: TRBJ1-1; clone size: few; CDR3 protein: CASSDSDRGTEAFF
V gene: TRBV27; J gene: TRBJ2-5; clone size: .; CDR3 protein: CASSLKTQETQYF
V gene: TRBV5-6; J gene: TRBJ2-7; clone size: .; CDR3 protein: CASSRAVSGTPYEQYF
V gene: TRBV27; J gene: TRBJ1-6; clone size: .; CDR3 protein: CASSTRRTFPNSPLHF
V gene: TRBV5-1; J gene: TRBJ2-5; clone size: .; CDR3 protein: CASSLGDRRQETQYF
V gene: TRBV2; J gene: TRBJ2-7; clone size: few; CDR3 protein: CASSDSGVGTVPQYF
V gene: TRBV6-2/TRBV6-3; J gene: TRBJ1-4; clone size: .; CDR3 protein: CASSHGEAANEKLFF
V gene: TRBV13; J gene: TRBJ1-2; clone size: .; CDR3 protein: CASSLGGDGYTF
V gene: TRBV5-1; J gene: TRBJ2-3; clone size: .; CDR3 protein: CASSLMESTDTQYF
V gene: TRBV28; J gene: TRBJ2-6; clone size: .; CDR3 protein: CASSPPGPAGANVLTF
V gene: TRBV19; J gene: TRBJ2-1; clone size: .; CDR3 protein: CASSIPGNEQFF
V gene: TRBV6-2/TRBV6-3; J gene: TRBJ1-5; clone size: .; CDR3 protein: CASSYSRNQPQHF
V gene: TRBV7-9; J gene: TRBJ2-6; clone size: few; CDR3 protein: CVIDLSSGANVLTF
V gene: TRBV7-9; J gene: TRBJ2-2; clone size: .; CDR3 protein: CASSTHSGTGTAGELFF
V gene: TRBV6-2/TRBV6-3; J gene: TRBJ2-7; clone size: .; CDR3 protein: CASSFTSGYQYF
V gene: TRBV6-5; J gene: TRBJ2-2; clone size: .; CDR3 protein: CATRPSGSTGELFF
V gene: TRBV4-1; J gene: TRBJ2-5; clone size: .; CDR3 protein: CASSDRVKDQETQYF
V gene: TRBV19; J gene: TRBJ1-5; clone size: .; CDR3 protein: CASTNSFSNQPQHF
V gene: TRBV28; J gene: TRBJ2-5; clone size: .; CDR3 protein: CASSLPGNQETQYF
V gene: TRBV28; J gene: TRBJ1-4; clone size: .; CDR3 protein: CASSSPTGGREKLFF
V gene: TRBV24-1; J gene: TRBJ1-5; clone size: .; CDR3 protein: CATSETGINQPQHF
V gene: TRBV7-9; J gene: TRBJ1-2; clone size: many; CDR3 protein: CASSSAVGGYTF
V gene: TRBV5-4; J gene: TRBJ1-1; clone size: few; CDR3 protein: CASSPPRRDTEAFF
V gene: TRBV10-2; J gene: TRBJ1-2; clone size: .; CDR3 protein: CASSDWDRDGYTF
V gene: TRBV19; J gene: TRBJ2-5; clone size: .; CDR3 protein: CASTRRGLAGKARETQYF
V gene: TRBV29-1; J gene: TRBJ2-1; clone size: .; CDR3 protein: CSVAYSGRGGNEQFF
V gene: TRBV5-1; J gene: TRBJ2-2; clone size: .; CDR3 protein: CASSLEVAGNTGELFF
V gene: TRBV28; J gene: TRBJ2-2; clone size: few; CDR3 protein: CASSQETNTGELFF
V gene: TRBV6-5; J gene: TRBJ1-5; clone size: .; CDR3 protein: CASTKRGVDQPQHF
V gene: TRBV11-2; J gene: TRBJ1-4; clone size: .; CDR3 protein: CASSRDTVGEKLFF
V gene: TRBV6-5; J gene: TRBJ2-7; clone size: .; CDR3 protein: CASSQGGRGRYEQYF